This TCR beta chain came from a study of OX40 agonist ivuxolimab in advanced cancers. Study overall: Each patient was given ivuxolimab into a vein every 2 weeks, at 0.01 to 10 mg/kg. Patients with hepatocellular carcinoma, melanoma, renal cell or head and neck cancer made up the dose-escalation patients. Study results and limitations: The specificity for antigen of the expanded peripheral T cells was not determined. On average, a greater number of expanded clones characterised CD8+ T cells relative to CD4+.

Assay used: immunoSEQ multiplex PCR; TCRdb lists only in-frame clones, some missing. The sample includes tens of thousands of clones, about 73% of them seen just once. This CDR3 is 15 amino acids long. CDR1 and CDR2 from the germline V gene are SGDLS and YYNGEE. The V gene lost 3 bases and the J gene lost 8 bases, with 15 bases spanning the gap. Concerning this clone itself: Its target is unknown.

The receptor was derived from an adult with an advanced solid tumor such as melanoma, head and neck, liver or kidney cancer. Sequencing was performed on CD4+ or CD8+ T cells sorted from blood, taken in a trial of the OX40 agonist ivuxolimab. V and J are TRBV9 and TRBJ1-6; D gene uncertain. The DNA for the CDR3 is TGTGCCAGCAGCGCCCGGGATTCAGCGCATTCACCCCTCCACTTT. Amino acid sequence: CASSARDSAHSPLHF.